The clone carrying this T cell receptor (beta chain) was picked up many times. The sample is drawn from a study of CD8+CD57+ T cells in acquired aplastic anemia. Overall study context: The DNA of sorted CD4+ and CD8+ cells averaged approximately 2.9 ug.

Patients picked for sequencing had shown CD8+CD57+ cell expansion detected by flow cytometry. The V gene's germline CDR1 is DFQATT and CDR2 SNEGSKA (reference sequence). The V end was cut by 6 bases, the J end by 11 bases, with 23 bases between. CDR3 length equals 14 residues. CDR3 and TCR beta VDJ profiling relied on a genomic DNA template. TCRdb recomputed calls from the reads with MiXCR, one row per CDR3 protein. This sample has hundreds of thousands of distinct CDR3 sequences, with around 30% found just once. J is TRBJ1-5 and V is TRBV20-1; D unclear. Sequencing input: sorted CD4+, CD8+, or CD8+CD57+ T cells (not recorded which) from PBMCs. The clonotype originates from a human donor with aplastic anemia. CDR3 bases: TGCAGTGCGAACGGAGGTCAGGCCCGTTCGGCCCAGCATTTT. This encodes CSANGGQARSAQHF.